The 16 T cell receptor beta chains presented below share a single source sample, sequenced in a study of CD8 T cells in Susac syndrome. About 0.5 to 1 ug RNA was reverse transcribed with random hexamers. TCRdb processed the immunoSEQ multiplex PCR reads anew with MiXCR; each CDR3 protein has one entry. The sample includes about 120,000 distinct CDR3 sequences, roughly 95% of them seen just once. Sequencing was performed on CD4+ T cells from PBMCs. Receptors were obtained from a human donor with Susac syndrome.

This sequence joins TRBV12-3 or TRBV12-4 and TRBJ2-7; no clear D. Trimming pared 3 bases from V and 0 bases from J, leaving 6 bases between. CDR3 size: 13 residues. In DNA, the CDR3 is TGTGCCAGCAGTTTTGGGCACTCCTACGAGCAGTACTTC. It is translated as CASSFGHSYEQYF.

This clonotype has only one observation. The chain joins TRBV30 to TRBJ2-5, with D possibly being TRBD2 (6 bases). Trimming pared 2 bases from V and 2 bases from J, leaving 9 bases between. Germline values: CDR1 GTSNPN, CDR2 SVGIG (reference sequence). CDR3 size: 13 residues. The CDR3 spells CAWSRDLQETQYF. CDR3 nucleotide sequence: TGTGCCTGGAGTCGGGACTTACAAGAGACCCAGTACTTC.

The CDR3 coding sequence is TGTGCCAGCAGTTTTGAGGGGCCCCCCTACAATGAGCAGTTCTTC. Its translation: CASSFEGPPYNEQFF. V and J are TRBV27 and TRBJ2-1; D possibly uses TRBD1 or TRBD2 (5 bases each). CDR1 is MNHEY, CDR2 SMNVEV, per germline (reference sequence). Trimming stripped 3 bases from V and 2 bases from J, with 11 bases between. The CDR3 has 15 residues.

This chain joins TRBV4-2 and TRBJ2-1, with a tentative D call TRBD2 (6 bases). V lost 4 bases and J lost 10, with 26 bases in between. This CDR3 region has 17 residues. Germline assignment: CDR1 LGHNA and CDR2 YNFKEQ. The CDR3 coding sequence is TGTGCCAGCAGCCCACTCTATGGGGCGGGAATCCCTAACGAGCAGTTCTTC. Translated: CASSPLYGAGIPNEQFF.

CDR3 nucleotide sequence: TGTGCCAGCAGCAGAGATATCCTAGCGGGGCCTCGGGACGAGCAGTACTTC. This codes for CASSRDILAGPRDEQYF. The rearrangement uses TRBV11-2 and TRBJ2-7, with 9 bases aligning to TRBD2. The junction had 16 bases not matched to a gene; V was cut back by 5 bases and J by 5 bases. Germline loops: CDR1 SGHAT, CDR2 FQNNGV. The CDR3 length is 17 residues.

The chain joins TRBV30 to TRBJ1-2; no reliable D call. Trimming removed 4 bases at V and 1 base at J, with 10 bases between. Germline lookup yields CDR1 GTSNPN and CDR2 SVGIG (reference sequence). The CDR3 has 13 residues. CDR3 sequence (DNA): TGTGCCTGGAACTTAGGGTTTAACTATGGCTACACCTTC. It encodes CAWNLGFNYGYTF. Full variable domain (remainder filled in from reference TRBV30 and TRBJ1-2): SQTIHQWPATLVQPVGSPLSLECTVEGTSNPNLYWYRQAAGRGLQLLFYSVGIGQISSEVPQNLSASRPQDRQFILSSKKLLLSDSGFYLCAWNLGFNYGYTFGSGTRLTVV.

V gene TRBV5-1 combines with J gene TRBJ2-7; 7 bases match TRBD2. This CDR3 contains 12 residues. Germline assignment: CDR1 SGHRS and CDR2 YFSETQ. V dropped 4 bases and J dropped 7; count of bases not matched to a gene: 5. CDR3 sequence: CASSADGREQYF. CDR3 nucleotides: TGCGCCAGCAGCGCTGACGGGAGGGAGCAGTACTTC.

This chain joins TRBV4-2 and TRBJ2-7; D remains unclear. The CDR3 runs 14 residues. V lost 1 base to trimming and J lost 5 bases, with 12 bases between them. Germline V lookup: CDR1 LGHNA, CDR2 YNFKEQ. The CDR3 DNA is TGTGCCAGCAGCCAAGTCGGCCCCCCGGACGAGCAGTACTTC. This sequence encodes CASSQVGPPDEQYF.

V and J are TRBV20-1 and TRBJ2-7, with 10 bases that match TRBD2. From germline, CDR1 is DFQATT and CDR2 SNEGSKA (reference sequence). The CDR3 is 14 amino acids. With 3 bases clipped from V and 5 bases from J, the junction kept 7 bases outside the gene matches. The CDR3: CSARGPSGRDEQYF. The CDR3 nucleotides are TGCAGTGCTAGGGGCCCTAGCGGGAGAGACGAGCAGTACTTC.

This clonotype was picked up one time. The rearrangement uses TRBV30 and TRBJ2-3; 8 nucleotides align to TRBD1. Germline values: CDR1 GTSNPN, CDR2 SVGIG (reference sequence). The CDR3 has 16 residues. V shed 1 base and J 2 bases; nucleotides not matched to a gene: 8. CDR3 DNA sequence: TGTGCCTGGAGTGGATACACAGGGGGACCCACAGATACGCAGTATTTT. It codes for CAWSGYTGGPTDTQYF.

The CDR3 reads CSVEKGGGNTIYF. CDR3 coding DNA: TGCAGCGTTGAGAAGGGTGGTGGAAACACCATATATTTT. The chain carries TRBV29-1 and TRBJ1-3; D gene ambiguous. V gave up 3 bases and J gave up 3 bases, with 9 bases separating them. Germline V gene sequence: CDR1 SQVTM, CDR2 ANQGSEA. This CDR3 spans 13 amino acids. Looking up the rest from reference TRBV29-1 and TRBJ1-3 gives the full variable domain: SAVISQKPSRDICQRGTSLTIQCQVDSQVTMMFWYRQQPGQSLTLIATANQGSEATYESGFVIDKFPISRPNLTFSTLTVSNMSPEDSSIYLCSVEKGGGNTIYFGEGSWLTVV.

The chain is built from TRBV18 and TRBJ2-2; 8 nucleotides agree with TRBD1. Per germline, CDR1 KGHSH and CDR2 LQKENI. After removal of 4 bases from V and 1 base from J, the junction contained 2 bases not matched to a gene. The CDR3 runs to 15 residues. This chain's CDR3 is CASSRGQENTGELFF. The CDR3 DNA sequence: TGTGCCAGCTCACGGGGACAGGAGAACACCGGGGAGCTGTTTTTT.

The chain couples TRBV7-9 to TRBJ2-6; no clear D gene. The germline V gene encodes CDR1 SEHNR and CDR2 FQNEAQ (reference sequence). Trimming stripped 5 bases from V and 12 bases from J, with 14 bases between. There are 13 residues in the CDR3. DNA for the CDR3: TGTGCCAGCAGCCGAAACGGGTCGTCCGTCCTGACTTTC. This gives the protein CASSRNGSSVLTF.

The rearrangement uses TRBV19 and TRBJ2-3; D remains ambiguous. This CDR3 contains 14 residues. V shed 3 bases and J shed 0 bases, with 7 bases lying between them. Per the germline V gene, CDR1 is LNHDA and CDR2 is SQIVND (reference sequence). The CDR3 loop reads CASSIAPSTDTQYF. CDR3 bases: TGTGCCAGTAGTATTGCTCCGAGCACAGATACGCAGTATTTT.

The chain employs TRBV20-1 and TRBJ2-1, with 16 nucleotides matching TRBD2. The V gene end was trimmed by 5 bases and the J gene end by 6 bases; junction bases not matched to a gene: 13. The CDR3 consists of 18 residues. Germline V CDR1 and CDR2: DFQATT, SNEGSKA (reference sequence). CDR3: CSADGTSGRAVFGNEQFF. The CDR3 DNA is TGCAGTGCTGATGGGACTAGCGGGAGGGCCGTGTTTGGCAATGAGCAGTTCTTC.

The CDR3: CASSLVAGGVETQYF. CDR3 bases: TGTGCCAGCAGCTTAGTGGCAGGGGGCGTAGAGACCCAGTACTTC. The V and J genes are TRBV7-8 and TRBJ2-5; 8 nucleotides match TRBD1. CDR1 is SGHVS and CDR2 is FQNEAQ in the germline V gene. The CDR3 is 15 amino acids. The J segment lost 4 bases and the V segment lost 1 base, leaving 5 bases of the junction unmatched.